The 22 T cell receptor beta chains below were found in one sample sequenced in a study of CD8 T cells in ankylosing spondylitis. Each CDR3 protein is one row after TCRdb ran MiXCR on the 5' RACE reads. The data contain fewer than 200,000 distinct CDR3 sequences, 18% of them singletons. The sample was blood, either unsorted or a sorted T cell fraction (not recorded which). The receptor source for this set is a male donor aged 10 to 30 with ankylosing spondylitis or in good health (not recorded which).

The table lists this clonotype with many counts. The chain employs TRBV28 and TRBJ2-3; D unclear. The V end lost 2 bases, the J end lost 6 bases, and 9 bases lay between the germline ends. The CDR3 has 13 amino acids. CDR1 MDHEN and CDR2 SYDVKM come from the germline V gene. The CDR3 sequence is CASSLISRDTQYF. The DNA of the CDR3 is TGTGCCAGCAGTTTAATAAGTAGGGATACGCAGTATTTT.

This clonotype occurred many times. The chain has TRBV11-2 and TRBJ1-1; D remains unclear. Deletions cut 4 bases from V and 2 bases from J, with 11 bases between. Looked up from germline, CDR1 is SGHAT and CDR2 is FQNNGV. The length of the CDR3 is 14 residues. CDR3 loop: CASSSPRDNTEAFF. The CDR3 nucleotides are TGTGCCAGCAGCTCCCCACGGGATAACACTGAAGCTTTCTTT.

The chain links TRBV4-1 to TRBJ2-7, with 12 bases that match TRBD2. This CDR3 spans 16 amino acids. V shed 4 bases and J 2 bases; nucleotides not matched to a gene: 6. Germline V gives CDR1 MGHRA, CDR2 YSYEKL. CDR3 region: CASSLTSGSGAYEQYF. The DNA of the CDR3 is TGCGCCAGCAGCCTGACTAGCGGGAGTGGGGCCTACGAGCAGTACTTC.

The chain uses TRBV4-3 and TRBJ2-5, with D perhaps TRBD1 (5 bases). This CDR3 is 13 amino acids long. The germline V gene has CDR1 LGHNA and CDR2 YSLEER. V lost 0 bases and J 7 bases, leaving 9 bases between the germline ends. The DNA for the CDR3 is TGCGCCAGCAGCCAAGATAGGGGTGGGACCCAGTACTTC. Protein product: CASSQDRGGTQYF.

This clonotype showed up many times. The V gene is TRBV6-2 or TRBV6-3, the J gene TRBJ2-7, with 9 bases fitting TRBD2. The CDR3 consists of 20 residues. Germline CDR1 MNHEY, CDR2 SVGEGT. The J segment lost 2 bases and the V segment lost 8 bases, leaving 25 bases of the junction unmatched. CDR3 sequence reads: CASGRDRSASGIHPTYEQYF. In nucleotides, the CDR3 is TGTGCCAGCGGGCGGGATAGGTCGGCTAGCGGGATTCATCCAACCTACGAGCAGTACTTC.

This clonotype appeared a few times. The rearrangement links TRBV7-9 to TRBJ2-1; D might be TRBD1 or TRBD2, each matching 5 bases. Per germline, CDR1 SEHNR and CDR2 FQNEAQ (reference sequence). V lost 2 bases, J lost 4 bases, and 12 bases lay in between. This CDR3 comprises 15 residues. The CDR3 coding sequence is TGTGCCAGCAGCTTAATGGGGACGGCTTACAATGAGCAGTTCTTC. It specifies CASSLMGTAYNEQFF.

This clonotype was observed many times. The chain recombines TRBV27 with TRBJ2-3, with TRBD1 matching 7 bases. The germline gives CDR1 MNHEY, CDR2 SMNVEV (reference sequence). The CDR3 contains 16 residues. The J segment lost 2 bases and the V segment lost 3 bases, leaving 8 bases of the junction unmatched. The CDR3 coding sequence is TGTGCCAGCAGTTTGCGACAGGGTTTAGCCACAGATACGCAGTATTTT. Translation gives CASSLRQGLATDTQYF.

In this sample, this clonotype turned up many times. The chain has TRBV28 and TRBJ2-3, with 9 bases aligning to TRBD2. Germline V gene lookup returns CDR1 MDHEN and CDR2 SYDVKM. V dropped 3 bases and J dropped 5; count of bases not matched to a gene: 6. The CDR3 covers 15 residues. CDR3 sequence reads: CASSLREGQVDTQYF. In DNA form, the CDR3 reads TGTGCCAGCAGTTTGCGGGAGGGCCAGGTAGATACGCAGTATTTT.

This clonotype was seen repeatedly, ten times or more. This chain uses TRBV10-3 with TRBJ2-2; TRBD1 might be the D (6 bases). CDR1 ENHRY and CDR2 SYGVKD come from the germline V gene. CDR3 size: 15 residues. V gave up 6 bases and J gave up 6 bases, with 17 bases separating them. The CDR3 bases are TGTGCCATCAGCGACCGAGGGGGTAGTTCCGGGGAGCTGTTTTTT. Amino acid sequence: CAISDRGGSSGELFF.

This clonotype was seen repeatedly, ten times or more. The chain is built from TRBV12-3 or TRBV12-4 and TRBJ2-5; D is possibly TRBD1 or TRBD2 (6 bases each). The V end was cut by 1 base, the J end by 4 bases, with 13 bases between. This CDR3 region has 15 residues. CDR3 in amino acids: CASSLDRRGGETQYF. CDR3 in DNA: TGTGCCAGCAGTTTAGATCGCAGGGGAGGAGAGACCCAGTACTTC.

The rearrangement uses TRBV11-2 and TRBJ2-1, with 8 bases aligning to TRBD2. CDR3 size: 14 residues. CDR1 SGHAT and CDR2 FQNNGV come from the germline V gene. V shed 8 bases, J shed 0 bases, and the junction held 3 bases outside the gene matches. The CDR3 region is CASESGSSYNEQFF. The DNA for the CDR3 is TGTGCCAGCGAGAGCGGGAGCTCCTACAATGAGCAGTTCTTC.

This chain uses TRBV20-1 with TRBJ2-7; a weak D match, TRBD2 (5 bases). V was pared by 6 bases and J by 3 bases, with 15 bases between. From germline, CDR1 is DFQATT and CDR2 SNEGSKA (reference sequence). CDR3 length: 13 residues. The CDR3 DNA follows: TGCAGTGCGCCGCTGCTGAGCGGCTACGAGCAGTACTTC. It is translated as CSAPLLSGYEQYF.

This clonotype was recorded many times. The J gene is TRBJ2-7, the V gene TRBV12-3 or TRBV12-4; weak D call: TRBD1 (6 bases). This CDR3 has 15 residues. The V gene lost 5 bases and the J gene lost 0 bases, with 14 bases spanning the gap. The CDR3 reads CASSPPDSRSYEQYF. The CDR3 DNA is TGTGCCAGCAGTCCGCCGGACAGCCGCTCCTACGAGCAGTACTTC.

This clonotype was detected many times. Germline is not matched at one junction end, which may reflect a read error. The chain combines TRBV6-2 or TRBV6-3 with TRBJ2-1, with a tentative D call TRBD2 (5 bases). The CDR3 has 11 residues. CDR1 is MNHEY and CDR2 is SVGEGT in the germline V gene. The DNA for the CDR3 is TGTGCCAGCAGTCTCCGGGATAGCGCGGTCTTC. Its protein product is CASSLRDSAVF.

This clonotype occurred many times. The J gene is TRBJ2-2, the V gene TRBV6-5, with 8 bases lining up with TRBD1. This CDR3 contains 17 residues. Germline V gene data show CDR1 as MNHEY and CDR2 as SVGAGI. After removal of 0 bases from V and 6 bases from J, the junction contained 9 bases not matched to a gene. The CDR3 region has the DNA TGTGCCAGCAGTTACTCGCCGGGACAGGAAAATCCCGGGGAGCTGTTTTTT. Its translation is CASSYSPGQENPGELFF.

This clonotype was observed many times. V usage is TRBV12-3 or TRBV12-4 and J usage is TRBJ2-2; D gene ambiguous. The CDR3 contains 12 residues. Trimming removed 5 bases at V and 6 bases at J, with 7 bases between. As DNA, the CDR3 is TGTGCCAGCAGTCTCCATTCCGGGGAGCTGTTTTTT. Amino acids: CASSLHSGELFF.

The chain links TRBV20-1 to TRBJ2-5; tentative D call: TRBD1 (6 bases). Germline V gene data show CDR1 as DFQATT and CDR2 as SNEGSKA (reference sequence). The ends were cut back, 1 base at V and 5 bases at J, with 8 bases in the middle. The CDR3 is 12 amino acids. CDR3 protein: CSARGTAETQYF. CDR3 DNA sequence: TGCAGTGCTAGAGGGACAGCGGAGACCCAGTACTTC.

This clonotype was found once. J is TRBJ2-1 and V is TRBV6-5; 9 nucleotides align to TRBD2. The V gene end was trimmed by 2 bases and the J gene end by 5 bases; junction bases not matched to a gene: 13. CDR3 length: 18 residues. CDR1 is MNHEY and CDR2 is SVGAGI in the germline V gene. Here the CDR3 DNA reads TGTGCCAGCAGTTACGGTAGCGGGAGTGTAGATGGAAACAATGAGCAGTTCTTC. As protein: CASSYGSGSVDGNNEQFF.

This clonotype was seen repeatedly, ten times or more. This chain connects TRBV27 to TRBJ2-5; D might be TRBD1 (5 bases). CDR3 length equals 12 residues. From germline, CDR1 is MNHEY and CDR2 SMNVEV (reference sequence). V shed 9 bases and J shed 2 bases, with 10 bases lying between them. CDR3 coding DNA: TGTGCCAGTCAGACAGCTCAAGAGACCCAGTACTTC. It translates to CASQTAQETQYF.

This clonotype was seen at least ten times. This rearrangement joins TRBV7-9 to TRBJ2-3; 9 bases match TRBD1. This CDR3 is built from 15 residues. The V gene end was trimmed by 6 bases and the J gene end by 4 bases; junction bases not matched to a gene: 8. Germline loops: CDR1 SEHNR, CDR2 FQNEAQ (reference sequence). In DNA, the CDR3 is TGTGCCAGCAGGATCCGGGACAGGGTGTCAGATACGCAGTATTTT. This sequence encodes CASRIRDRVSDTQYF. Looking up the rest from reference TRBV7-9 and TRBJ2-3 gives the full variable domain: DTGVSQNPRHKITKRGQNVTFRCDPISEHNRLYWYRQTLGQGPEFLTYFQNEAQLEKSRLLSDRFSAERPKGSFSTLEIQRTEQGDSAMYLCASRIRDRVSDTQYFGPGTRLTVL.

J is TRBJ2-3 and V is TRBV11-2, with a weak D call TRBD2 (7 bases). The germline gives CDR1 SGHAT, CDR2 FQNNGV. The CDR3 extends over 17 amino acids. V dropped 7 bases and J dropped 6 bases, with 26 bases sitting between them. CDR3 protein: CASTRLERGGGRDTQYF. CDR3 sequence (DNA): TGTGCCAGCACTCGCTTGGAAAGGGGAGGGGGACGGGATACGCAGTATTTT.

Ten or more counts support this clonotype. The rearrangement joins TRBV7-2 to TRBJ2-1, with TRBD1 matching 9 bases. V shed 6 bases and J 7 bases; nucleotides not matched to a gene: 7. CDR3 length: 14 amino acids. Per the germline V gene, CDR1 is SGHTA and CDR2 is FQGNSA. CDR3 protein: CASSTGGRLNEQFF. The CDR3 DNA is TGTGCCAGCAGTACAGGGGGCCGATTAAATGAGCAGTTCTTC. Full variable domain (remainder filled in from reference TRBV7-2 and TRBJ2-1): GAGVSQSPSNKVTEKGKDVELRCDPISGHTALYWYRQSLGQGLEFLIYFQGNSAPDKSGLPSDRFSAERTGGSVSTLTIQRTQQEDSAVYLCASSTGGRLNEQFFGPGTRLTVL.